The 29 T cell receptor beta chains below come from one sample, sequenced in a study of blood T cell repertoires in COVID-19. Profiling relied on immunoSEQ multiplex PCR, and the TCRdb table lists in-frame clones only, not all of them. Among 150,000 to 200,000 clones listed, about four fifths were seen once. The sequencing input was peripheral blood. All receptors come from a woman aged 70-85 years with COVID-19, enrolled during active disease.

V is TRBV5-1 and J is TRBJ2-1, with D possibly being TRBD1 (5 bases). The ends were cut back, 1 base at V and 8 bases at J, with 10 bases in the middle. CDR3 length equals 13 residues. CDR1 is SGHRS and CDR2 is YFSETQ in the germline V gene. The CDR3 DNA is TGCGCCAGCAGCTTGTCAGGGCCCTATGAGCAGTTCTTC. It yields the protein CASSLSGPYEQFF.

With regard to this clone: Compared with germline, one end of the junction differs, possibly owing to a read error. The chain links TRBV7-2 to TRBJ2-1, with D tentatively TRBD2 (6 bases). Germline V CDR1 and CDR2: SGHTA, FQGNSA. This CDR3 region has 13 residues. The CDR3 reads CASSFARDFLVVF. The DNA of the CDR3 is TGTGCCAGCAGCTTCGCTCGGGACTTTCTCGTGGTCTTC.

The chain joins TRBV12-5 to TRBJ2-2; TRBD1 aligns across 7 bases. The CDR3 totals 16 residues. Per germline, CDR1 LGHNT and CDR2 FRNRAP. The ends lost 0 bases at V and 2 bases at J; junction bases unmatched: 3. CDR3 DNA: TGTGCTAGTGGTTTGGTAGAGGGGGCAAACACCGGGGAGCTGTTTTTT. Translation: CASGLVEGANTGELFF.

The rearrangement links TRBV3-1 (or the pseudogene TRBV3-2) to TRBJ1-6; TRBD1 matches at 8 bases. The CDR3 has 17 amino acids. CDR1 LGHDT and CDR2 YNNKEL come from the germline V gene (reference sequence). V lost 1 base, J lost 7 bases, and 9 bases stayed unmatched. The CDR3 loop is CASSQGTGTGVNSPLHF. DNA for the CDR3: TGTGCCAGCAGCCAAGGGACCGGGACAGGCGTAAATTCACCCCTCCACTTT.

Written as DNA, the CDR3 is TGTGCCAGCAGCCAAGACAGGGGGCATTTTGCCGGGGAGCTGTTTTTT. It is translated as CASSQDRGHFAGELFF. The chain has TRBV14 and TRBJ2-2; 8 bases agree with TRBD1. The V and J ends lost 0 bases and 6 bases, in that order; junction bases with no gene match: 6. The CDR3 has 16 residues. Germline V CDR1 and CDR2: SGHDN, FVKESK.

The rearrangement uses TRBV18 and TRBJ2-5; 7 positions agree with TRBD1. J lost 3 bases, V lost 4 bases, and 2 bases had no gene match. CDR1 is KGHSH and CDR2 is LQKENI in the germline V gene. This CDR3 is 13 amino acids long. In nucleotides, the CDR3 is TGTGCCAGCTCACTCGGACAGGAAGAGACCCAGTACTTC. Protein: CASSLGQEETQYF.

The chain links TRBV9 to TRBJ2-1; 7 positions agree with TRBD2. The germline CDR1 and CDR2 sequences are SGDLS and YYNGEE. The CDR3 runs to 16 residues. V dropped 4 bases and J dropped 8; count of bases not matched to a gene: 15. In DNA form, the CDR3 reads TGTGCCAGCAGCTACGGGGGGAGCCACTCGGGCGATGAGCAGTTCTTC. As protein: CASSYGGSHSGDEQFF.

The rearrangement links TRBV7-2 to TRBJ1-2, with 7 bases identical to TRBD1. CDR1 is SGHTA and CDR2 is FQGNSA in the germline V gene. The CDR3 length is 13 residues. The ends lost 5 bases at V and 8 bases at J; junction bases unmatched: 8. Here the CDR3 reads CASSTWDSGGYTF. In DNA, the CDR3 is TGTGCCAGCAGCACTTGGGACAGTGGAGGCTACACCTTC.

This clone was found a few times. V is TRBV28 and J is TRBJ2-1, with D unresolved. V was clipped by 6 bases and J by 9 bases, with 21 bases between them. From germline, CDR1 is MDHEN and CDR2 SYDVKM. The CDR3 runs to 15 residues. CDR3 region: CASRRHQSLKLEQFF. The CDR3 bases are TGTGCCAGCAGACGACATCAATCCCTAAAACTTGAGCAGTTCTTC.

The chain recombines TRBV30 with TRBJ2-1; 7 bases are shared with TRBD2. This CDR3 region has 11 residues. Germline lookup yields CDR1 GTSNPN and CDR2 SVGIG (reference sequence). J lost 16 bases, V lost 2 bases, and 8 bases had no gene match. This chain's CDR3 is CAWSTSGGYFF. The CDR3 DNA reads TGTGCCTGGAGTACGTCGGGAGGATATTTCTTC.

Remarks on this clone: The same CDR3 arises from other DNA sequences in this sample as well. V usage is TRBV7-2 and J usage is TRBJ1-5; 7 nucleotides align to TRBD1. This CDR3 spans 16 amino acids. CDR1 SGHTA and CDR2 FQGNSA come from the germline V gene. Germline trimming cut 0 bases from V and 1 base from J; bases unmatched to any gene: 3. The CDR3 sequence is CASSLAGGLSNQPQHF. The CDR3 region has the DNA TGTGCCAGCAGCTTAGCAGGGGGCTTGAGCAATCAGCCCCAGCATTTT.

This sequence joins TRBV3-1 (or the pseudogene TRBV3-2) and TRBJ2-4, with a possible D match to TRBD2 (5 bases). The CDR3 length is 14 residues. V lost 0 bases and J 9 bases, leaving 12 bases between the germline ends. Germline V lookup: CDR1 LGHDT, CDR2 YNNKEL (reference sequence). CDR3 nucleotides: TGTGCCAGCAGCCAAGAAGGCAATAGCGCCATTCAGTACTTC. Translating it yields CASSQEGNSAIQYF.

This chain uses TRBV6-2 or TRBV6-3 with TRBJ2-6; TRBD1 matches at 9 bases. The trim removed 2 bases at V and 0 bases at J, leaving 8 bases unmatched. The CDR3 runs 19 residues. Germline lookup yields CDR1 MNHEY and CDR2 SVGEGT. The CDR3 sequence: CASSYGQGRTFSGANVLTF. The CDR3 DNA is TGTGCCAGCAGTTACGGACAGGGGCGTACCTTCTCTGGGGCCAACGTCCTGACTTTC.

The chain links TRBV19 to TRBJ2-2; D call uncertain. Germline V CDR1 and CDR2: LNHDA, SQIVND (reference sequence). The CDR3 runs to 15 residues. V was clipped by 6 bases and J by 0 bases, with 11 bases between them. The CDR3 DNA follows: TGTGCCAGTAGCGACAAGGTCGCGAACACCGGGGAGCTGTTTTTT. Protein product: CASSDKVANTGELFF.

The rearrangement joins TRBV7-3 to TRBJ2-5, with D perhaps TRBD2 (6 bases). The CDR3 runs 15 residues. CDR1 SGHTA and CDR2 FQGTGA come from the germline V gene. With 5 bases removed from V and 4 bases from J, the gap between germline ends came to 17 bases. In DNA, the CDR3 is TGTGCCAGCAGCCCAACGGGCGGGATTGGAGAGACCCAGTACTTC. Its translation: CASSPTGGIGETQYF.

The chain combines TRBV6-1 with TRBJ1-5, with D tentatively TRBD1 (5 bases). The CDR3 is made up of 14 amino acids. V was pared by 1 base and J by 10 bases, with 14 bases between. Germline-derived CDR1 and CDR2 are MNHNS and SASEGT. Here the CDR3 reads CASSEGGSPEPQHF. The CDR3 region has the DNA TGTGCCAGCAGTGAAGGGGGCTCTCCCGAACCCCAGCATTTT.

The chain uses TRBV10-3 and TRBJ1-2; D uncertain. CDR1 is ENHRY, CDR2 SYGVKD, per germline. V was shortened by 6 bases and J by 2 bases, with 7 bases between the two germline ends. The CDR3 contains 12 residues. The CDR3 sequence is CAISTENYGYTF. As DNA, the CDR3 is TGTGCCATCAGCACAGAAAACTATGGCTACACCTTC.

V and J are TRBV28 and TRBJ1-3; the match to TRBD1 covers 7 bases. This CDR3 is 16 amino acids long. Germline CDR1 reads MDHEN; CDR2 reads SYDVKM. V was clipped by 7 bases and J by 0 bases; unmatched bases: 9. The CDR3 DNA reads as TGTGCCAGCATCCACCGGACAGGCCGCTCTGGAAACACCATATATTTT. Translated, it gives CASIHRTGRSGNTIYF.

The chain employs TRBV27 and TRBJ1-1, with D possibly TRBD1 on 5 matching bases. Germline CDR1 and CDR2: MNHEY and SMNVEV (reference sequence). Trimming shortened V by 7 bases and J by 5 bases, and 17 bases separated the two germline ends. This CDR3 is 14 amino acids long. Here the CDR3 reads CASTRQIGDTEAFF. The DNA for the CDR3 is TGTGCCAGCACTCGACAGATTGGAGATACTGAAGCTTTCTTT.

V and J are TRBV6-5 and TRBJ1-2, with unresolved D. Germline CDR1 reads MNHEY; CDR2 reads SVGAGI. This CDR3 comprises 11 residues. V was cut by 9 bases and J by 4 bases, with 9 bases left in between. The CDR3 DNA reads TGTGCCAGTGGACTAGCCTATGGCTACACCTTC. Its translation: CASGLAYGYTF.

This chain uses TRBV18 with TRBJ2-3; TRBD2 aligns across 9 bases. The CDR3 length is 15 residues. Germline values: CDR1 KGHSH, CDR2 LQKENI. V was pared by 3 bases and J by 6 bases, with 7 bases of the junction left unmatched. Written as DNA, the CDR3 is TGTGCCAGCTCACCCTCGGTAGCGGGAGTGGATACGCAGTATTTT. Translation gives CASSPSVAGVDTQYF. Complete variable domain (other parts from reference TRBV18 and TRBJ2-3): NAGVMQNPRHLVRRRGQEARLRCSPMKGHSHVYWYRQLPEEGLKFMVYLQKENIIDESGMPKERFSAEFPKEGPSILRIQQVVRGDSAAYFCASSPSVAGVDTQYFGPGTRLTVL.

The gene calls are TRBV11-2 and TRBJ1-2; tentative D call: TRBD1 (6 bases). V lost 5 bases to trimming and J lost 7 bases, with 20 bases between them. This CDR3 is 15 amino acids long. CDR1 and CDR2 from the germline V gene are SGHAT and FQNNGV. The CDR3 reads CASSNFRDTYRGYTF. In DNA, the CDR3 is TGTGCCAGCAGCAATTTTCGGGACACGTATCGTGGCTACACCTTC. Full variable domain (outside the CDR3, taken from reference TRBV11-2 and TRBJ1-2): EAGVAQSPRYKIIEKRQSVAFWCNPISGHATLYWYQQILGQGPKLLIQFQNNGVVDDSQLPKDRFSAERLKGVDSTLKIQPAKLEDSAVYLCASSNFRDTYRGYTFGSGTRLTVV.

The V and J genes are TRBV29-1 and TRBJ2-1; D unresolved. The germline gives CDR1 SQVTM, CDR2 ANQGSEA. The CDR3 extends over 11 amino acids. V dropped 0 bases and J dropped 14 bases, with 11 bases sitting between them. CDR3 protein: CSVEDRNSKFF. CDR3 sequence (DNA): TGCAGCGTTGAAGATAGAAACAGTAAGTTCTTC.

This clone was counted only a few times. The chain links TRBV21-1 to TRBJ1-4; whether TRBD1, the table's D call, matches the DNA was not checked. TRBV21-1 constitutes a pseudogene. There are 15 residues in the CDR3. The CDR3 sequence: CASSRPGGINEKLFF. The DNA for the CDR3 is TGTGCCAGCAGCCGGCCAGGGGGAATTAATGAAAAACTGTTTTTT.

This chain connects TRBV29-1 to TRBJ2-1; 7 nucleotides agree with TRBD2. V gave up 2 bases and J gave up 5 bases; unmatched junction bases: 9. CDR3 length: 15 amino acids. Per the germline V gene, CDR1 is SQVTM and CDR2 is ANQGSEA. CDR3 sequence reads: CSVEFDTSVDNEQFF. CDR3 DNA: TGCAGCGTTGAATTCGATACTAGCGTCGACAATGAGCAGTTCTTC.

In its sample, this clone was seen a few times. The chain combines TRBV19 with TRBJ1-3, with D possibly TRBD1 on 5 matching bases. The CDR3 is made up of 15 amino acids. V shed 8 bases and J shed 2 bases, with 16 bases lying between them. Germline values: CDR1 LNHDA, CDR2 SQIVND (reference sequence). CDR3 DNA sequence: TGTGCCAGTCGCTCTTGGATCAGGGCTGGAAACACCATATATTTT. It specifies CASRSWIRAGNTIYF.

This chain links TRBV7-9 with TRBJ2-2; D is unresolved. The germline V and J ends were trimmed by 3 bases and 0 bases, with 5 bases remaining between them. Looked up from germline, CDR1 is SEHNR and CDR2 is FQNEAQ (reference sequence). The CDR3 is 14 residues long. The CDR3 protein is CASSFTANTGELFF. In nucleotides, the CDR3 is TGTGCCAGCAGCTTTACAGCGAACACCGGGGAGCTGTTTTTT.

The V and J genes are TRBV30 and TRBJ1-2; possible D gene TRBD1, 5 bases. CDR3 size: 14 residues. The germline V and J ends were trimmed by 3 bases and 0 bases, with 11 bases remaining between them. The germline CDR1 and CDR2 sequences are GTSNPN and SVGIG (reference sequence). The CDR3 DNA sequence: TGTGCCTGGAGCAGGGTGATAGCTAACTATGGCTACACCTTC. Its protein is CAWSRVIANYGYTF.

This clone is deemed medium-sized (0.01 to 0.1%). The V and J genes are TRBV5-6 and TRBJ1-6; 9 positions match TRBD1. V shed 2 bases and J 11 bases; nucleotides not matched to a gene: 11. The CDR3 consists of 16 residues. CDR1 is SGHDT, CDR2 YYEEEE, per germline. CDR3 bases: TGTGCCAGCAGCTTCGGGACAGGGTCGATTGTAACACCCCTCCACTTT. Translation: CASSFGTGSIVTPLHF.